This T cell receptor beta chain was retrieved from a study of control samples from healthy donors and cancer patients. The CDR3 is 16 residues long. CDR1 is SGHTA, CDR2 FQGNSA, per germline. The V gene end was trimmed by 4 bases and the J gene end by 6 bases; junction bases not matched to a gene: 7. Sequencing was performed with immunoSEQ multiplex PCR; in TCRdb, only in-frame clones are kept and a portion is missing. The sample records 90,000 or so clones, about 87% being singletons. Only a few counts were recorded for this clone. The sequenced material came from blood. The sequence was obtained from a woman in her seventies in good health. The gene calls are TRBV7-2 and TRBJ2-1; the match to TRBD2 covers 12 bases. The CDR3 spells CASSSPRLAGVNEQFF. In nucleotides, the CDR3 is TGTGCCAGCAGCTCCCCAAGACTAGCGGGGGTCAATGAGCAGTTCTTC. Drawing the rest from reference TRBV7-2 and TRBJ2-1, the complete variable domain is GAGVSQSPSNKVTEKGKDVELRCDPISGHTALYWYRQSLGQGLEFLIYFQGNSAPDKSGLPSDRFSAERTGGSVSTLTIQRTQQEDSAVYLCASSSPRLAGVNEQFFGPGTRLTVL.